The rows below give T cell receptor beta chains drawn from one sample of a study of human T cells and chemical hapten exposure. TCRdb recomputed calls from the 5' RACE reads with MiXCR, one row per CDR3 protein. In the table there are about 80,000 distinct CDR3 sequences, 15% to 20% of which are singletons. The receptors were sampled from a female donor in good health. CDR3s include the opening cysteine and the closing phenylalanine or tryptophan. D genes are given only for firm matches. Not all rows give a size; the values are once, few, many and, for expanded clones, a class.

v_gene	abundance	len	d_gene	j_gene	CDR3aa	CDR3nt
TRBV12-3/TRBV12-4	-	16	TRBD1	TRBJ1-1	CASSPQGQGAHTEAFF	TGTGCCAGCAGTCCCCAAGGACAGGGGGCGCACACTGAAGCTTTCTTT
TRBV29-1	few	14	-	TRBJ1-4	CSVKGFATNEKLFF	TGCAGCGTTAAGGGATTCGCAACTAATGAAAAACTGTTTTTT
TRBV5-1	many	13	-	TRBJ1-1	CASSLMGGTEAFF	TGCGCCAGCAGCTTGATGGGGGGCACTGAAGCTTTCTTT
TRBV6-6	-	13	-	TRBJ1-4	CASRGGLWEKLFF	TGTGCCAGCCGGGGGGGGCTCTGGGAAAAACTGTTTTTT
TRBV7-7	few	13	-	TRBJ1-2	CLKPGGPNYGYTF	TGTCTAAAACCGGGAGGCCCTAACTATGGCTACACCTTC
TRBV5-6	few	15	TRBD2	TRBJ2-3	CASRVAGDSTDTQYF	TGTGCCAGCAGAGTAGCGGGGGATAGCACAGATACGCAGTATTTT
TRBV27	few	16	-	TRBJ2-1	CASSSYPLGDYNEQFF	TGTGCCAGCAGTTCATACCCCCTTGGGGACTACAATGAGCAGTTCTTC
TRBV18	many	16	TRBD2	TRBJ2-3	CASSPGAGGGTDTQYF	TGTGCCAGCTCACCAGGGGCGGGAGGTGGCACAGATACGCAGTATTTT
TRBV18	-	15	-	TRBJ2-3	CASSPVSSRTDTQYF	TGTGCCAGCTCACCAGTTTCGTCGCGAACAGATACGCAGTATTTT
TRBV13	few	14	TRBD2	TRBJ2-7	CASSSSGGADEQYF	TGTGCCAGCAGTTCCAGCGGGGGGGCCGACGAGCAGTACTTC
TRBV5-4	-	14	-	TRBJ2-5	CASSLAQVGETQYF	TGTGCCAGCAGCTTGGCCCAAGTGGGGGAGACCCAGTACTTC
TRBV3-1	-	15	-	TRBJ1-2	CASSQAEGRRYGYTF	TGTGCCAGCAGCCAAGCAGAGGGCAGAAGATATGGCTACACCTTC
TRBV5-1	few	15	-	TRBJ2-3	CASSLNRVDTDTQYF	TGCGCCAGCAGCTTGAACAGGGTTGACACAGATACGCAGTATTTT
TRBV18	few	16	-	TRBJ2-3	CASSPPTGRETDTQYF	TGTGCCAGCTCACCCCCGACAGGGCGGGAGACAGATACGCAGTATTTT
TRBV3-1	few	13	-	TRBJ1-1	CASSHDRDSRAFF	TGTGCCAGCAGCCATGACCGGGACTCGAGAGCTTTCTTT
TRBV7-2	-	15	-	TRBJ2-5	CASSLNTGAGETQYF	TGTGCCAGCAGCCTAAACACAGGGGCGGGGGAGACCCAGTACTTC
TRBV4-1	few	15	-	TRBJ1-1	CASSQDSLVYTEAFF	TGCGCCAGCAGCCAAGATTCCCTTGTCTACACTGAAGCTTTCTTT
TRBV12-3/TRBV12-4	few	13	TRBD1	TRBJ2-5	CASRTGSQETQYF	TGTGCCAGCAGGACAGGGTCACAAGAGACCCAGTACTTC
TRBV10-3	-	15	-	TRBJ2-3	CAISEDSSLTDTQYF	TGTGCCATCAGTGAAGACAGTAGTCTCACAGATACGCAGTATTTT
TRBV20-1	few	15	TRBD1	TRBJ1-5	CSAIRDRLDNQPQHF	TGCAGTGCTATCCGGGACAGGTTGGACAATCAGCCCCAGCATTTT
TRBV6-1	few	13	-	TRBJ1-1	CATKGQRNTEAFF	TGTGCCACCAAAGGACAGCGGAACACTGAAGCTTTCTTT
TRBV6-6	-	12	-	TRBJ1-1	CATEEGQGRAFF	TGTGCCACCGAGGAGGGGCAGGGCAGGGCTTTCTTT
TRBV7-2	-	14	-	TRBJ2-5	CASSPMRTQETQYF	TGTGCCAGCAGCCCCATGAGGACGCAAGAGACCCAGTACTTC
TRBV24-1	many	15	-	TRBJ1-1	CATSEYRATDTEAFF	TGTGCCACCAGTGAGTACAGGGCTACCGACACTGAAGCTTTCTTT
TRBV5-1	many	14	-	TRBJ1-1	CASSQGGGRTEAFF	TGCGCCAGCAGCCAAGGGGGGGGGAGGACTGAAGCTTTCTTT
TRBV3-1	-	15	-	TRBJ1-4	CASSRGRSANEKLFF	TGTGCCAGCAGCCGAGGACGGTCCGCTAATGAAAAACTGTTTTTT
TRBV2	few	15	TRBD2	TRBJ2-1	CASSRAGGGHNEQFF	TGTGCCAGCAGTCGAGCGGGGGGAGGTCACAATGAGCAGTTCTTC
TRBV12-5	-	17	TRBD1	TRBJ1-2	CASGLKIGTVFNYGYTF	TGTGCTAGTGGTTTGAAAATCGGGACAGTTTTTAACTATGGCTACACCTTC